This is a list of T cell receptor beta chains from one sample in a study of blood T cell repertoires in COVID-19. Repertoires were generated with immunoSEQ multiplex PCR, while TCRdb's copy carries only in-frame clones and drops some. The profile shows approximately 100,000 clones, roughly 80% of them singletons. The sample was peripheral blood. These TCRs come from a human donor in a cohort sampled during active or convalescent COVID-19. The CDR3 runs from the conserved cysteine through the conserved F or W. Fields, in order: CDR3 DNA, CDR3 protein, V gene, J gene, clone size, CDR3 length, D gene. A D gene is named only where the DNA matches it firmly. Not every row has a clone size; where given, it reads once, few, many or a size class.

TGTGCCAGCTCACAAACTAGCGGGAGCACAACCGGGGAGCTGTTTTTT,CASSQTSGSTTGELFF,TRBV18,TRBJ2-2,NA,16,TRBD2
TGTGCCAGCAGCGTTACAGGGGGCGAGGGCGCAGATACGCAGTATTTT,CASSVTGGEGADTQYF,TRBV9,TRBJ2-3,many,16,TRBD1
TGTGCCACCAGCAGAGATCCCGTAATCAGCGGGAGGATCTACGAGCAGTACTTC,CATSRDPVISGRIYEQYF,TRBV15,TRBJ2-7,NA,18,TRBD2
TGTGCCACCAGTGATACACAGGGGGCACAGACCCAGTACTTC,CATSDTQGAQTQYF,TRBV24-1,TRBJ2-5,NA,14,TRBD1
TGTGCCAGCAGCTTTTTAGGGCTAGCGGGATCAAGTCCCTACAATGAGCAGTTCTTC,CASSFLGLAGSSPYNEQFF,TRBV5-5,TRBJ2-1,NA,19,TRBD2
TGTGCCAGCAGCTTGGAAGGGGAATTCCGGTACGAGCAGTACTTC,CASSLEGEFRYEQYF,TRBV5-4,TRBJ2-7,many,15,NA
TGTGCCAGCAGCTTGTGGTTGGCGGTTAAGGAAGGCGAGCAGTACTTC,CASSLWLAVKEGEQYF,TRBV5-6,TRBJ2-7,NA,16,NA
TGTGCCAGTAGTATCGGCGACAGAACTAATCAGCCCCAGCATTTT,CASSIGDRTNQPQHF,TRBV19,TRBJ1-5,NA,15,NA
TGTGCCAGCTCAGCGGGACTAGCGGGGTTTCTGTCCTACAATGAGCAGTTCTTC,CASSAGLAGFLSYNEQFF,TRBV2,TRBJ2-1,NA,18,TRBD2
TGTGCCAGCAGTGAAGTGGGAGAGGGACTAGCGGGATTAGGTGAGCAGTTCTTC,CASSEVGEGLAGLGEQFF,TRBV2,TRBJ2-1,NA,18,TRBD2
TGTGCCAGCAGGCGACAGGGAGGTGGTAATTCACCCCTCCACTTT,CASRRQGGGNSPLHF,TRBV28,TRBJ1-6,NA,15,TRBD1
TGTGCCAGCTCACCGGGTCTAGTAAGTAGGAAGCAGTTCTTC,CASSPGLVSRKQFF,TRBV18,TRBJ2-1,NA,14,NA
TGCGCCAGCAGCACCGAGGGACTAGCCCGGAGCAATGAGCAGTTCTTC,CASSTEGLARSNEQFF,TRBV5-1,TRBJ2-1,NA,16,TRBD2